This passage covers 3 T cell receptor beta chains from one sample sequenced in a study of cytomegalovirus exposure and HLA in healthy donors. Here immunoSEQ multiplex PCR was the method, and the copy in TCRdb shows in-frame clones only, minus some. The sample records about 360,000 clones, 70% to 90% being singletons. Input material: PBMCs. Receptors originate from a woman under 30 in good health and CMV-seronegative.

The rearrangement joins TRBV7-6 to TRBJ1-3, with D possibly matching TRBD1 (6 bases). The V end was cut by 5 bases, the J end by 4 bases, with 18 bases between. The CDR3 contains 16 residues. CDR1 and CDR2 (germline): SGHVS, FNYEAQ. CDR3 in amino acids: CASSPLTGPGGNTIYF. DNA of the CDR3: TGTGCCAGCAGCCCCCTGACAGGACCTGGAGGAAACACCATATATTTT.

This chain links TRBV27 with TRBJ2-1; 8 positions match TRBD2. Trimming removed 6 bases from V and 4 bases from J; junction bases left unmatched: 5. Germline assignment: CDR1 MNHEY and CDR2 SMNVEV (reference sequence). The CDR3 is 14 amino acids. The CDR3 region has the DNA TGTGCCAGCAGCCCCGGGGGGGAGTACAATGAGCAGTTCTTC. This sequence encodes CASSPGGEYNEQFF.

The genes are TRBV5-1 and TRBJ2-3; possible D gene TRBD2, 6 bases. Germline V gene lookup returns CDR1 SGHRS and CDR2 YFSETQ. The V end lost 2 bases, the J end lost 0 bases, and 10 bases lay between the germline ends. The CDR3 has 15 amino acids. The CDR3 region has the DNA TGCGCCAGCAGCTTTAGCGGAGCTAGCACAGATACGCAGTATTTT. It codes for CASSFSGASTDTQYF.